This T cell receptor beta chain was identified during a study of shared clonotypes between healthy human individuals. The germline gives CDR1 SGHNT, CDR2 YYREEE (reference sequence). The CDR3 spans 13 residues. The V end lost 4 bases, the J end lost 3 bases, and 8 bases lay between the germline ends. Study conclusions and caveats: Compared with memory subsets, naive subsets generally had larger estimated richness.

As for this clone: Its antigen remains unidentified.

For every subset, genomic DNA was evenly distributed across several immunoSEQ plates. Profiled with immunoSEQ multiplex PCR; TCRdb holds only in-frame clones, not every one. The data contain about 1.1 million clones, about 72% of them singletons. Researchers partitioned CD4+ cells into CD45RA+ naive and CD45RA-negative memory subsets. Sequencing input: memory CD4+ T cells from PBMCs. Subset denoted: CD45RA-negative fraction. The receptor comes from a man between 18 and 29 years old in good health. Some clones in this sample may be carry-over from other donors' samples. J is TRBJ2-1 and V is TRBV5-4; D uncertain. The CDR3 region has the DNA TGTGCCAGCAGCCTTGTGAGCTACAATGAGCAGTTCTTC. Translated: CASSLVSYNEQFF.